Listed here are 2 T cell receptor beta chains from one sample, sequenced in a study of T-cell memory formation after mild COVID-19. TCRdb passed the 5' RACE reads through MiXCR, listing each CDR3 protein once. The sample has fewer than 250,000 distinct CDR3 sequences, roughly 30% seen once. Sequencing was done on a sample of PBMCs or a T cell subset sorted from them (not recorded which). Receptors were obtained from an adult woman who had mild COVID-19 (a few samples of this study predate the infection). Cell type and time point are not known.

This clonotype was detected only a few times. The chain's CDR3 is CSAQRPSSLGEQFF. The DNA for the CDR3 is TGCAGTGCCCAGAGGCCCTCCTCCCTGGGGGAGCAGTTCTTC. The chain carries TRBV20-1 and TRBJ2-1; no clear D. The germline gives CDR1 DFQATT, CDR2 SNEGSKA (reference sequence). The CDR3 length is 14 residues. V lost 6 bases and J lost 10, with 22 bases in between.

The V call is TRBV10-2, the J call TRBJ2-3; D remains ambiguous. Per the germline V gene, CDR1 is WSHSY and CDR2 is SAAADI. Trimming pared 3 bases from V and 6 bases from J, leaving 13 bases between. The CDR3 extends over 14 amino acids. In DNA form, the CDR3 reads TGCGCCAGCAGTGAAGGTAGCTTAAGTGATACGCAGTATTTT. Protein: CASSEGSLSDTQYF.